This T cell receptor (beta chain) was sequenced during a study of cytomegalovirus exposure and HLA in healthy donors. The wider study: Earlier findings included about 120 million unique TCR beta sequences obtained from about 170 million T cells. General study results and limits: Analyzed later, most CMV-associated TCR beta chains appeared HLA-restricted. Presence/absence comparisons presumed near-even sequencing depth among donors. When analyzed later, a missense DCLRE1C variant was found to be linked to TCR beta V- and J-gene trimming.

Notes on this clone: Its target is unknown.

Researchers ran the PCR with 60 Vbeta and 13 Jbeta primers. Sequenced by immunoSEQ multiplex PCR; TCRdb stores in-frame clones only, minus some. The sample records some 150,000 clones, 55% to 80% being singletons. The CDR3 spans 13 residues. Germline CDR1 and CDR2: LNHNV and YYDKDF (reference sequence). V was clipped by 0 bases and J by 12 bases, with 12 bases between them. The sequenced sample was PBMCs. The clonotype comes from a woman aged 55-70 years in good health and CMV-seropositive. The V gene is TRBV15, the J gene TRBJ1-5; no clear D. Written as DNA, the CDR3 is TGTGCCACCAGCAGAGATCTCGGTTTTGGCCAGCATTTT. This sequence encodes CATSRDLGFGQHF.